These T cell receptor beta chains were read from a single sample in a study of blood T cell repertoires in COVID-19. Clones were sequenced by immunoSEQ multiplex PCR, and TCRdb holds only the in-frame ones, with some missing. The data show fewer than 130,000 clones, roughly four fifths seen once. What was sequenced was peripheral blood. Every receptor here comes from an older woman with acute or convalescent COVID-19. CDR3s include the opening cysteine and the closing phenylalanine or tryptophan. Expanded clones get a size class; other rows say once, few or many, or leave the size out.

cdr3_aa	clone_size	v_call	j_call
CASSQESRRRGYTF	.	TRBV4-1	TRBJ1-2
CASSSGIGGASYEQYF	.	TRBV9	TRBJ2-7
CASSVRTSGGDEQFF	once	TRBV9	TRBJ2-1
CASSLTGDGNTIYF	.	TRBV3-1/TRBV3-2	TRBJ1-3
CASSRGGLDRSTDTQYF	few	TRBV7-9	TRBJ2-3
CASTGTAPVNPEAFF	.	TRBV19	TRBJ1-1
CATSGPDRGSTDTQYF	.	TRBV24-1	TRBJ2-3
CASSAPRTGAETQLNYGYTF	.	TRBV2	TRBJ1-2
CASSQVGEGSEAFF	.	TRBV4-1	TRBJ1-1
CSVEPSAQETQYF	once	TRBV29-1	TRBJ2-5
CAWTFGQGYYGYTF	few	TRBV30	TRBJ1-2
CASSQGSQPQHF	.	TRBV6-5	TRBJ1-5
CASSLVKRGALEQFF	.	TRBV11-1	TRBJ2-1
CASTSGTSYNEQFF	once	TRBV28	TRBJ2-1
CASSRTGEQYF	.	TRBV6-5	TRBJ2-7
CASSLVQGAETQYF	.	TRBV5-1	TRBJ2-5
CASSTRRGYEQYF	.	TRBV7-2	TRBJ2-7
CASSDSGAGGGNTEAFF	.	TRBV6-4	TRBJ1-1